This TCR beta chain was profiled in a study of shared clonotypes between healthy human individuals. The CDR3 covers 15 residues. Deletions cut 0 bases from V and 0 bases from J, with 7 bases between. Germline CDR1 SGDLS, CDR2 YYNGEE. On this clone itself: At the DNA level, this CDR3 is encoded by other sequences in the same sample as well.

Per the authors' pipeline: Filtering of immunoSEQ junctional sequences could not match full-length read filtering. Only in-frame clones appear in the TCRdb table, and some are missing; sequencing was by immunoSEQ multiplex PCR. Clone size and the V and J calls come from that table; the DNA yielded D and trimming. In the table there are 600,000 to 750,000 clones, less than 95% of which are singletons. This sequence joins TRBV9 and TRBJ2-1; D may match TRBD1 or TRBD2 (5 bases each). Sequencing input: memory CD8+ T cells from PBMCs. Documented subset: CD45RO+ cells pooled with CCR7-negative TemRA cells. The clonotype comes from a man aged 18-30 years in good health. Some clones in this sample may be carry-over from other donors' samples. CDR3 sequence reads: CASSVGGGSYNEQFF. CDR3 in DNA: TGTGCCAGCAGCGTAGGTGGGGGCTCCTACAATGAGCAGTTCTTC. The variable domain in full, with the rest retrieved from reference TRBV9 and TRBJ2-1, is DSGVTQTPKHLITATGQRVTLRCSPRSGDLSVYWYQQSLDQGLQFLIQYYNGEERAKGNILERFSAQQFPDLHSELNLSSLELGDSALYFCASSVGGGSYNEQFFGPGTRLTVL.